This T cell receptor (beta chain) was recovered during a study of T cells in pancreatic ductal adenocarcinoma. Study-level results: No significant tumor-blood clonality difference; means were about 0.11 and 0.072. Results skew toward the minority of patients with early-stage disease. Blood had more productive templates and about 7.9-fold more unique clonotypes than tumor. Tumor-versus-blood clonality comparisons may be biased toward lower tumor diversity.

Trimming took 3 bases from V and 3 from J; bases not matched to a gene: 1. In germline, CDR1 is KGHSH, CDR2 LQKENI. The CDR3 consists of 13 residues. As concerns this clone: The antigen is undetermined.

No neoadjuvant therapy was given to the selected pancreatic ductal adenocarcinoma patients before their surgery. Assay: immunoSEQ multiplex PCR; the TCRdb copy retains only in-frame clones and omits some. The sample includes about 29,000 clones, just over 90% of them seen just once. The sequence came from a human donor with pancreatic ductal adenocarcinoma. The V and J genes are TRBV18 and TRBJ1-2, with 7 nucleotides matching TRBD1. The sample taken for sequencing was PBMCs. The CDR3 DNA reads TGTGCCAGCTCACCTGGGACAGACTATGGCTACACCTTC. Translation gives CASSPGTDYGYTF.